What follows are 15 T cell receptor beta chains derived from one specimen sequenced in a study of T cells in Graves' hyperthyroidism and ophthalmopathy. TCR beta CDR3 regions were amplified from RNA transcripts. First-round RT-PCR with HTBI primers amplified the TCR CDR3 region. TCRdb reanalysed the multiplex PCR reads using MiXCR and keeps one entry per CDR3 protein. The data show a few hundred thousand distinct CDR3 sequences, roughly 25% seen once. Sequenced input: blood. The origin of the receptors is a man in his fifties with Graves' hyperthyroidism.

The J gene is TRBJ2-3, the V gene TRBV4-1, with 16 bases identical to TRBD2. Germline V gene data show CDR1 as MGHRA and CDR2 as YSYEKL. The CDR3 is made up of 19 amino acids. After removal of 1 base from V and 0 bases from J, the junction contained 4 bases not matched to a gene. CDR3: CASSQVPGLAGGSTDTQYF. CDR3 DNA: TGCGCCAGCAGCCAAGTCCCGGGACTAGCGGGAGGGAGCACAGATACGCAGTATTTT.

The chain employs TRBV7-9 and TRBJ1-1, with a possible D match to TRBD1 (5 bases). V was clipped by 1 base and J by 8 bases, with 14 bases between them. The germline V gene encodes CDR1 SEHNR and CDR2 FQNEAQ (reference sequence). The CDR3 spans 14 residues. The CDR3 coding sequence is TGTGCCAGCAGCTTAGTTGAGGGGTCCGCGGAAGCTTTCTTT. It codes for CASSLVEGSAEAFF.

The V gene is TRBV7-9, the J gene TRBJ1-2; D is ambiguous. Trimming removed 3 bases from V and 0 bases from J, with 5 bases in between. The CDR3 runs 13 residues. Per germline, CDR1 SEHNR and CDR2 FQNEAQ (reference sequence). The CDR3 region is CASSFGTNYGYTF. DNA of the CDR3: TGTGCCAGCAGCTTCGGGACTAACTATGGCTACACCTTC.

The chain couples TRBV10-1 to TRBJ2-2, with D perhaps TRBD2 (5 bases). V gave up 6 bases and J gave up 7 bases, with 15 bases separating them. This CDR3 has 14 residues. CDR1 and CDR2 from the germline V gene are WNHNN and SYGVQD (reference sequence). The CDR3 is CASRGPLAHGELFF. Written as DNA, the CDR3 is TGCGCCAGCAGGGGTCCATTAGCGCACGGGGAGCTGTTTTTT.

This clonotype was observed a few times. This rearrangement joins TRBV7-9 to TRBJ2-7; 9 nucleotides match TRBD1. The length of the CDR3 is 18 residues. J gave up 3 bases and V 1 base, and 13 bases lay outside the gene matches. The germline V gene has CDR1 SEHNR and CDR2 FQNEAQ (reference sequence). The CDR3 loop is CASSLVPGDGTGSYEQYF. The CDR3 DNA is TGTGCCAGCAGCTTAGTCCCGGGGGACGGGACAGGGAGCTACGAGCAGTACTTC.

This clonotype occurred a few times. The CDR3 loop reads CATSNGRGRSYNSPLHF. Written as DNA, the CDR3 is TGTGCCACCAGCAACGGCAGGGGACGATCCTATAATTCACCCCTCCACTTT. The rearrangement uses TRBV15 and TRBJ1-6; a weak D match, TRBD1 (6 bases). Trimming cost V 4 bases and J 1 base, with 14 bases left between them. This CDR3 is built from 17 residues. Looked up from germline, CDR1 is LNHNV and CDR2 is YYDKDF (reference sequence).

In its sample, this clonotype was seen a few times. The chain links TRBV28 to TRBJ2-4, with 8 bases that match TRBD1. The germline CDR1 and CDR2 sequences are MDHEN and SYDVKM. This CDR3 is 15 amino acids long. V shed 7 bases, J shed 0 bases, and the junction held 5 bases outside the gene matches. CDR3 residues: CASNTGQVAKNIQYF. For the CDR3, the DNA is TGTGCCAGCAACACGGGACAGGTAGCCAAAAACATTCAGTACTTC.

In the case of this clonotype: A single base separates this from a much larger clone, so it may be a read error. The CDR3 bases are TGTGCCAGCAGCTCATCCGGGGGGGGACAAGAGACCCAGCACTTC. Encoded protein: CASSSSGGGQETQHF. This chain joins TRBV11-2 and TRBJ2-5; 8 positions agree with TRBD2. This CDR3 region has 15 residues. Germline V gene sequence: CDR1 SGHAT, CDR2 FQNNGV. The full variable domain, in which reference TRBV11-2 and TRBJ2-5 provide the parts outside the CDR3, is EAGVAQSPRYKIIEKRQSVAFWCNPISGHATLYWYQQILGQGPKLLIQFQNNGVVDDSQLPKDRFSAERLKGVDSTLKIQPAKLEDSAVYLCASSSSGGGQETQHFGPGTRLLVL.

The rearrangement joins TRBV6-1 to TRBJ1-1; possibly TRBD1 for D (6 bases). V lost 6 bases and J lost 5, with 19 bases in between. CDR1 is MNHNS and CDR2 is SASEGT in the germline V gene. This CDR3 spans 15 amino acids. The CDR3 sequence is CASRRGSSLGTEAFF. CDR3 DNA sequence: TGTGCCAGCAGGAGGGGGAGTTCGTTGGGTACTGAAGCTTTCTTT.

CDR3: CASSLESGALVNTIYF. CDR3 bases: TGCGCCAGCAGCTTGGAGTCCGGGGCCCTTGTAAACACCATATATTTT. V and J are TRBV5-1 and TRBJ1-3; perhaps TRBD1 as D (5 bases). CDR1 SGHRS and CDR2 YFSETQ come from the germline V gene. This CDR3 is built from 16 residues. V was pared by 0 bases and J by 6 bases, with 16 bases between. Combining the CDR3 with reference TRBV5-1 and TRBJ1-3 gives the whole variable domain KAGVTQTPRYLIKTRGQQVTLSCSPISGHRSVSWYQQTPGQGLQFLFEYFSETQRNKGNFPGRFSGRQFSNSRSEMNVSTLELGDSALYLCASSLESGALVNTIYFGEGSWLTVV.

V usage is TRBV2 and J usage is TRBJ2-3; 10 bases map to TRBD2. The germline CDR1 and CDR2 sequences are SNHLY and FYNNEI. V was clipped by 3 bases and J by 5 bases; unmatched bases: 2. The CDR3 extends over 14 amino acids. The CDR3 protein is CASSEGLALDTQYF. The CDR3 coding sequence is TGTGCCAGCAGTGAGGGACTAGCGTTAGATACGCAGTATTTT.

The J gene is TRBJ2-7, the V gene TRBV6-1; weak D call: TRBD2 (5 bases). Germline CDR1 reads MNHNS; CDR2 reads SASEGT. V was clipped by 7 bases and J by 2 bases, with 15 bases between them. This CDR3 is built from 14 residues. CDR3 loop: CASTSSVGAYEQYF. CDR3 nucleotides: TGTGCCAGCACTAGCTCAGTCGGAGCCTACGAGCAGTACTTC.

The chain carries TRBV28 and TRBJ1-1; D call uncertain. V was trimmed by 7 bases and J by 4 bases, leaving 10 bases between them. Germline V gives CDR1 MDHEN, CDR2 SYDVKM. The CDR3 spans 12 residues. CDR3 DNA sequence: TGTGCCAGCAAGGAGGAGGTCACTGAAGCTTTCTTT. Protein sequence: CASKEEVTEAFF.

V usage is TRBV12-3 or TRBV12-4 and J usage is TRBJ1-2; D call uncertain. The CDR3 spans 14 residues. V lost 3 bases, J lost 4 bases, and 12 bases lay in between. The DNA of the CDR3 is TGTGCCAGCAGTTTGGATGGTACCCCCTATGGCTACACCTTC. Translating it yields CASSLDGTPYGYTF.

The CDR3, as DNA: TGTGCCAGCAGTTTATCGGCAGATTTATACGAGCAGTACTTC. It encodes CASSLSADLYEQYF. This chain uses TRBV27 with TRBJ2-7; D is ambiguous. Deletions cut 0 bases from V and 4 bases from J, with 10 bases between. The CDR3 has 14 residues. Germline CDR1 MNHEY, CDR2 SMNVEV (reference sequence).